The 8 T cell receptor beta chains given below trace back to one sample, sequenced in a study of cytomegalovirus exposure and HLA in healthy donors. Vbeta (60) and Jbeta (13) primers were used in the PCR. TCRdb keeps only in-frame clones here, not all; method: immunoSEQ multiplex PCR. The sample comprises around 140,000 clones, roughly 8.8% of which are singletons, and around 7% rests with the top ten. Sequenced: PBMCs. Receptor source: a woman aged 40 to 50 in good health and CMV-seropositive.

In this sample, this clone turned up a few times. The chain recombines TRBV6-6 with TRBJ2-2, with D uncertain. The CDR3 has 14 residues. CDR1 and CDR2 from the germline V gene are MNHNY and SVGAGI (reference sequence). V lost 7 bases and J 6 bases, leaving 15 bases between the germline ends. CDR3 in DNA: TGTGCCAGCAACCTTCGAACTGGTTCCGGGGAGCTGTTTTTT. Encoded protein: CASNLRTGSGELFF.

This clone has just a few counts. The gene calls are TRBV18 and TRBJ2-3; tentative D call: TRBD2 (5 bases). CDR1 is KGHSH and CDR2 is LQKENI in the germline V gene. V was trimmed by 5 bases and J by 1 base, leaving 10 bases between them. This CDR3 has 14 amino acids. The CDR3 region is CASSSSAGTDTQYF. The CDR3 DNA sequence: TGTGCCAGCTCATCCTCAGCGGGCACAGATACGCAGTATTTT.

The rearrangement joins TRBV5-8 to TRBJ1-4, with 11 nucleotides matching TRBD1. The CDR3 contains 17 residues. The germline gives CDR1 SGHTS, CDR2 YDEGEE. J lost 8 bases, V lost 4 bases, and 13 bases had no gene match. CDR3 nucleotide sequence: TGTGCCAGCAGCCTTTGGACAGGGGGCTCCGGTGAGGAAAAACTGTTTTTT. Translated, it gives CASSLWTGGSGEEKLFF.

This clone has just a few counts. This sample also contains other DNA sequences that code for the same CDR3. The chain links TRBV5-1 to TRBJ2-2, with 8 nucleotides matching TRBD1. CDR1 is SGHRS and CDR2 is YFSETQ in the germline V gene. The ends lost 1 base at V and 3 bases at J; junction bases unmatched: 2. The CDR3 length is 15 residues. The CDR3 nucleotides are TGCGCCAGCAGCTTGACAGGGGGAGACACCGGGGAGCTGTTTTTT. Translated: CASSLTGGDTGELFF.

This clone turned up a few times. Here the CDR3 DNA reads TGTGCCAGCAGTAGGAGCAGTAATTCACCCCTCCACTTT. Protein sequence: CASSRSSNSPLHF. The V and J genes are TRBV6-5 and TRBJ1-6; no clear D gene. Germline CDR1 is MNHEY and CDR2 is SVGAGI. V dropped 5 bases and J dropped 6 bases, with 8 bases sitting between them. CDR3 length: 13 amino acids.

This clone has just a few counts. The V gene is TRBV4-2, the J gene TRBJ2-1, with 9 bases lining up with TRBD2. Germline loops: CDR1 LGHNA, CDR2 YNFKEQ. J gave up 3 bases and V 5 bases, and 8 bases lay outside the gene matches. CDR3 length equals 16 residues. CDR3 loop: CASSAQAGGLYNEQFF. The DNA for the CDR3 is TGTGCCAGCAGCGCGCAAGCGGGGGGCCTCTACAATGAGCAGTTCTTC.

This clone turned up a few times. The V and J genes are TRBV2 and TRBJ1-6, with D possibly TRBD1 on 5 matching bases. Germline CDR1 and CDR2: SNHLY and FYNNEI. V shed 0 bases and J shed 10 bases, with 13 bases lying between them. This CDR3 is 15 amino acids long. The CDR3 region is CASSEAGQGNSPLHF. CDR3 DNA sequence: TGTGCCAGCAGTGAAGCGGGTCAGGGTAACTCACCCCTCCACTTT.

This clone was recorded a few times. The chain links TRBV6-6 to TRBJ1-1; a weak D match, TRBD1 (5 bases). Germline V gives CDR1 MNHNY, CDR2 SVGAGI (reference sequence). This CDR3 is built from 14 residues. V shed 0 bases and J shed 3 bases, with 8 bases lying between them. The DNA for the CDR3 is TGTGCCAGCAGTTACTCAGGAGGGGACACTGAAGCTTTCTTT. Its protein is CASSYSGGDTEAFF.